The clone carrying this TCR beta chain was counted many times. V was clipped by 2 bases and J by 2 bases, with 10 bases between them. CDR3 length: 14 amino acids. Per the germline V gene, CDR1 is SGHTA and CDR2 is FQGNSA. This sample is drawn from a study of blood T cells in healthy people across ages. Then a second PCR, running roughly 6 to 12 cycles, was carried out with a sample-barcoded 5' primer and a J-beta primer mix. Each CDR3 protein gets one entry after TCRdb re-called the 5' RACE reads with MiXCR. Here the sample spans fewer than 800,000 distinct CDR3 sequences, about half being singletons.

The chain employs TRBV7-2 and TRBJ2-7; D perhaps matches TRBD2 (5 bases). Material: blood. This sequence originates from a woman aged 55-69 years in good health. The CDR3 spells CASSLLTGAYEQYF. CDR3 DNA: TGTGCCAGCAGCTTACTGACCGGGGCCTACGAGCAGTACTTC.